The sequence of this T cell receptor (beta chain) was determined in a study of cytomegalovirus exposure and HLA in healthy donors. Broader study findings: Among TCR sequences, most were rare, though some public TCRs appeared in many donors. An ancestry cluster, one associated with Asian ancestry, reportedly showed fewer N-insertions than the 666-donor mean in a later analysis.

The J segment lost 3 bases and the V segment lost 1 base, leaving 3 bases of the junction unmatched. CDR1 and CDR2 (germline): LNHDA, SQIVND (reference sequence). CDR3 length: 15 amino acids. Both 60 Vbeta primers and 13 Jbeta primers went into the PCR. Repertoires were generated with immunoSEQ multiplex PCR, while TCRdb's copy carries only in-frame clones and drops some. Its listing shows 130,000 to 150,000 clones. About this clone itself: Its specificity is not known.

The genes are TRBV19 and TRBJ2-1; TRBD1 agrees at 7 bases. This receptor was obtained from a woman between 45 and 65 years old in good health and CMV-seronegative. The specimen was PBMCs. The CDR3 loop reads CASSIGWTGYNEQFF. The CDR3 DNA sequence: TGTGCCAGTAGTATAGGTTGGACAGGCTACAATGAGCAGTTCTTC. The variable domain in full, completed from reference TRBV19 and TRBJ2-1, reads DGGITQSPKYLFRKEGQNVTLSCEQNLNHDAMYWYRQDPGQGLRLIYYSQIVNDFQKGDIAEGYSVSREKKESFPLTVTSAQKNPTAFYLCASSIGWTGYNEQFFGPGTRLTVL.